Listed below are T cell receptor beta chains from one sample, sequenced in a study of graft-versus-host responses after intestinal transplantation. Clones were sequenced by immunoSEQ multiplex PCR, and TCRdb holds only the in-frame ones, with some missing. Here the sample spans roughly 20,000 clones, roughly 44% being singletons. This specimen was alloreactive CD8+ T cells from a mixed lymphocyte reaction culture, taken before transplantation. These receptors came from a human patient who was an organ donor for intestinal transplantation. Both conserved end residues are part of each CDR3. The D gene is left open where the match is weak.

V: TRBV2; J: TRBJ2-2; D: TRBD1; CDR3: CASSERGQGASGGELFF
V: TRBV18; J: TRBJ2-3; D: NA; CDR3: CASADLRDTQYF
V: TRBV6-5; J: TRBJ1-2; D: NA; CDR3: CASSYLNGVDGYTF
V: TRBV30; J: TRBJ2-7; D: NA; CDR3: CAWSASYEQYF
V: TRBV7-9; J: TRBJ2-3; D: TRBD1; CDR3: CASSVRVPGQGSSTDTQYF
V: TRBV5-1; J: TRBJ1-4; D: NA; CDR3: CASSGLGSGAELLFF
V: TRBV6-5; J: TRBJ2-2; D: NA; CDR3: CASSYTGLRYTGELFF
V: TRBV5-1; J: TRBJ2-6; D: NA; CDR3: CASSYSFYGRDSFWSGANVLTF
V: TRBV4-2; J: TRBJ2-3; D: TRBD2; CDR3: CASSQQIGLAGGLGTDTQYF
V: TRBV7-2; J: TRBJ2-1; D: NA; CDR3: CASSLRLARNNEQFF
V: TRBV19; J: TRBJ2-3; D: NA; CDR3: CASSNDYVSDTQYF
V: TRBV2; J: TRBJ2-3; D: NA; CDR3: CASSDPRGAGDTQYF
V: TRBV10-3; J: TRBJ2-1; D: TRBD2; CDR3: CAISESSRGLGGSLINEQFF
V: TRBV6-1; J: TRBJ1-5; D: NA; CDR3: CASSLQGPNQPQHF
V: TRBV5-1; J: TRBJ2-5; D: TRBD2; CDR3: CASSGGGETQYF
V: TRBV6-6; J: TRBJ1-1; D: NA; CDR3: CASSLTGNTEAFF
V: TRBV27; J: TRBJ1-2; D: NA; CDR3: CASSLGYGYTF
V: TRBV4-3; J: TRBJ1-4; D: NA; CDR3: CASSQDRGLDEKLFF
V: TRBV6-6; J: TRBJ2-7; D: NA; CDR3: CASSYSPLAYEQYF
V: TRBV19; J: TRBJ2-2; D: NA; CDR3: CASSIDPASTGELFF
V: TRBV21-1; J: TRBJ2-7; D: NA; CDR3: CASSKTASASSSFEQYF
V: TRBV4-2; J: TRBJ1-1; D: NA; CDR3: CASSQERLTEAFF
V: TRBV6-6; J: TRBJ2-7; D: NA; CDR3: CASSFGSGSYEQYF
V: TRBV6-1; J: TRBJ2-7; D: NA; CDR3: CASSLQVSYEQYF
V: TRBV27; J: TRBJ2-7; D: NA; CDR3: CASSYGTGFYPLF
V: TRBV4-2; J: TRBJ2-3; D: TRBD2; CDR3: CASSQEEAGGPSTQYF
V: TRBV4-3; J: TRBJ2-2; D: NA; CDR3: CASSLTGPGELFF
V: TRBV5-1; J: TRBJ2-7; D: TRBD2; CDR3: CASSLGLALYEQYF
V: TRBV27; J: TRBJ1-2; D: TRBD1; CDR3: CASSPGTGGDYGYTF
V: TRBV19; J: TRBJ2-7; D: NA; CDR3: CASSIWGLPSYEQYF
V: TRBV28; J: TRBJ2-2; D: NA; CDR3: CASGSGFGGELFF
V: TRBV10-2; J: TRBJ2-7; D: TRBD1; CDR3: CASRAGTALYEQYF
V: TRBV2; J: TRBJ1-4; D: NA; CDR3: CASSMQGGSNEKLFF